A selection of T cell receptor beta chains follows, all from one sample in a study of blood T cell repertoires in COVID-19. Measured with immunoSEQ multiplex PCR; TCRdb has only the in-frame clones, and not every one. In the table there are 250,000 to 350,000 clones, about nine tenths of which are singletons. The sample taken for sequencing was peripheral blood. The receptor source for this set is a woman aged 25-40 years with COVID-19, enrolled during active disease. Both conserved end residues are part of each CDR3. The D gene is left open where the match is weak. Rows may omit the clone size; those that give it use once, few, many or a size class.

>-|TRBJ2-3|TRBD2|TRBV5-1
TGCGCCAGCAGCTTGGGACTAGCGGGAGGGTTGGATACGCAGTATTTT
CASSLGLAGGLDTQYF
>-|TRBJ2-7|TRBD1|TRBV14
TGTGCCAGCAGCCCATACAGGGGGCGGTTTAACGAGCAGTACTTC
CASSPYRGRFNEQYF
>-|TRBJ1-5|TRBD1|TRBV19
TGTGCCAGTAGTAACATTGGACAGGGGGCAGGCAATCAGCCCCAGCATTTT
CASSNIGQGAGNQPQHF
>-|TRBJ2-3|TRBD2|TRBV24-1
TGTGCCACCAGTGATTTGGGGACTAACACAGATACGCAGTATTTT
CATSDLGTNTDTQYF
>-|TRBJ2-3|TRBD2|TRBV11-2
TGTGCCAGCAGGCTTACGAACGGGAGGGAGGGCACAGATACGCAGTATTTT
CASRLTNGREGTDTQYF
>-|TRBJ2-5|TRBD2|TRBV2
TGTGCCAGCAGGGGACTAGGTAAAGAGACCCAGTACTTC
CASRGLGKETQYF
>-|TRBJ1-5|-|TRBV19
TGTGCCAGTAAGCTACGGGGGGCTCAGCCCCAGCATTTT
CASKLRGAQPQHF
>-|TRBJ2-7|TRBD1|TRBV11-2
TGTGCCAGCAGCGACGCCCGGACAGGGGACTACGAGCAGTACTTC
CASSDARTGDYEQYF
>-|TRBJ2-5|TRBD2|TRBV2
TGTGCCAGCAGTGGGACTAGCCCAAAAGAGACCCAGTACTTC
CASSGTSPKETQYF
>-|TRBJ2-1|TRBD2|TRBV5-1
TGCGCCAGCAGCTGGGGACTAGCGGGCTTGGGATACAATGAGCAGTTCTTC
CASSWGLAGLGYNEQFF
>-|TRBJ2-2|TRBD2|TRBV19
TGTGCCAGTAGCCCTAGCGGGAGTGGGACCGGGGAGCTGTTTTTT
CASSPSGSGTGELFF
>-|TRBJ2-7|TRBD2|TRBV6-2/TRBV6-3
TGTGCCAGCAGCAGACTAGCGGGAGGAATCCGCGAGCAGTACTTC
CASSRLAGGIREQYF
>-|TRBJ2-7|-|TRBV28
TGTGCCAGCAGCCAACCTCGGTACGAGCAGTACTTC
CASSQPRYEQYF
>-|TRBJ2-1|-|TRBV6-5
TGTGCCAGCAGGCCACGAAGGGGAACGATTGAGCAGTTCTTC
CASRPRRGTIEQFF
>-|TRBJ2-6|-|TRBV5-1
TGCGCCAGCAGCCACGGGGGAACCGGGGCCAACGTCCTGACTTTC
CASSHGGTGANVLTF
>-|TRBJ2-5|TRBD2|TRBV7-3
TGTGCCAGCAGCCAAGCGGGGGGGACCTCGGAGACCCAGTACTTC
CASSQAGGTSETQYF
>once|TRBJ2-1|TRBD1|TRBV7-3
TGTGCCAGCAGCCCAGGGACAGGGGGCTACAATGAGCAGTTCTTC
CASSPGTGGYNEQFF
>-|TRBJ2-3|TRBD2|TRBV30
TGTGCCTGGAGTCGAACCGGGGGAGGGTCAGATACGCAGTATTTT
CAWSRTGGGSDTQYF
>-|TRBJ1-5|-|TRBV5-1
TGCGCCAGCAGCTTGGACGGGGGTTGGAATCAGCCCCAGCATTTT
CASSLDGGWNQPQHF
>-|TRBJ2-7|-|TRBV28
TGTGCCAGCAGTTTAAATCTCTACGAGCAGTACTTC
CASSLNLYEQYF
>-|TRBJ2-1|TRBD1|TRBV2
TGTGCCAGCAGTGTGGGGACAGGTGACTACAATGAGCAGTTCTTC
CASSVGTGDYNEQFF
>-|TRBJ2-5|-|TRBV6-5
TGTGCCAGCAGTTCTGGACGGACAGCCCAAGAGACCCAGTACTTC
CASSSGRTAQETQYF
>-|TRBJ1-1|-|TRBV5-1
TGCGCCAGCCTAGGCGGGGGAACGAGGACTGAAGCTTTCTTT
CASLGGGTRTEAFF
>-|TRBJ2-3|-|TRBV5-6
TGTGCCAGCAGCTTAACGACTCCTGAAAGCACAGATACGCAGTATTTT
CASSLTTPESTDTQYF
>few|TRBJ1-3|-|TRBV11-2
TGTGCCAGCAGTTCGGAAGGGGCCGCTGGAAACACCATATATTTT
CASSSEGAAGNTIYF
>-|TRBJ2-1|-|TRBV14
TGTGCCAGCCCGCGCAGGGTGTTTGGCTCCTACAATGAGCAGTTCTTC
CASPRRVFGSYNEQFF
>-|TRBJ2-1|TRBD2|TRBV29-1
TGCAGCGCGTTAGCGGGAGGGTCCTACAATGAGCAGTTCTTC
CSALAGGSYNEQFF
>-|TRBJ2-3|-|TRBV24-1
TGTGCCACCAGTGATTTGCAGACAGCACGAGATACGCAGTATTTT
CATSDLQTARDTQYF
>-|TRBJ2-1|TRBD2|TRBV14
TGTGCCAGCAGCCAGCCGGGACTAGCCAACAATGAGCAGTTCTTC
CASSQPGLANNEQFF
>-|TRBJ1-6|-|TRBV5-8
TGTGCCAGCAGCTTTCTCCAGGTGAATTCACCCCTCCACTTT
CASSFLQVNSPLHF
>-|TRBJ2-5|-|TRBV7-2
TGTGCCTGCGGGGAACTCATCCAAGAGACCCAGTACTTC
CACGELIQETQYF
>-|TRBJ2-1|TRBD2|TRBV9
TGTGCCAGCAGCGCACGGATAGCGGGGTCGAATGAGCAGTTCTTC
CASSARIAGSNEQFF
>-|TRBJ1-5|TRBD1|TRBV7-9
TGTGCCAGCACGACCGGGACAGGGGCTGCGCCCCAGCATTTT
CASTTGTGAAPQHF
>-|TRBJ2-5|-|TRBV11-2
TGTGCCAGCAGCTCAGGGGCGGGAGAGACCCAGTACTTC
CASSSGAGETQYF
>-|TRBJ2-3|-|TRBV5-1
TGCGCCAGCAACGATAGAGACACAGATACGCAGTATTTT
CASNDRDTDTQYF
>-|TRBJ1-1|-|TRBV29-1
TGCAGCGTACAGGGAAACACTGAAGCTTTCTTT
CSVQGNTEAFF
>-|TRBJ2-1|-|TRBV27
TGTGCCAGCAGGTGGGTGGGACAGCGGGAGAACAATGAGCAGTTCTTC
CASRWVGQRENNEQFF
>few|TRBJ2-2|-|TRBV15
TGTGCCACCAGCAGAGATCGGGTGCGCACCGGGGAGCTGTTTTTT
CATSRDRVRTGELFF
>few|TRBJ2-2|-|TRBV21-1
TGTGCCAGCAGCAAAGCGGGAGGAGACACCGGGGAGCTGTTTTTT
CASSKAGGDTGELFF
>-|TRBJ2-1|TRBD2|TRBV30
TGTGCCTGGAGTCTAGGGGATAGCGGGACTGGGCAGTTCTTC
CAWSLGDSGTGQFF
>-|TRBJ2-7|TRBD2|TRBV3-1/TRBV3-2
TGTGCCAGCAGCCAGAGATGGGGAGGGGCCCTCTACGAGCAGTACTTC
CASSQRWGGALYEQYF
>-|TRBJ2-5|TRBD1|TRBV7-9
TGTGCCAGCAGCGCGGACAGGGATAGGACCCAGTACTTC
CASSADRDRTQYF
>-|TRBJ2-7|-|TRBV5-8
TGTGCCAGCAGCTTCCGGGGTTGGGTCCACGAGCAGTACTTC
CASSFRGWVHEQYF
>many|TRBJ2-7|TRBD2|TRBV2
TGTGCCAGCAGGGTACCCTTGACTAGCGGGAGGGTAAGGGAGCAGTACTTC
CASRVPLTSGRVREQYF
>-|TRBJ1-5|TRBD1|TRBV7-9
TGTGCCAGCAGCTTAGGACAGGGGCGCGATCAGCCCCAGCATTTT
CASSLGQGRDQPQHF
>once|TRBJ2-2|TRBD2|TRBV6-4
TGTGCCAGCAGTGCGCGGGAGTTCGGGGAGCTGTTTTTT
CASSAREFGELFF
>-|TRBJ2-5|TRBD2|TRBV7-2
TGTGCCAGCAGCGGTGGACTAGTAGCGGAGACCCAGTACTTC
CASSGGLVAETQYF
>-|TRBJ2-3|-|TRBV19
TGTGCCAGTAGTGACCCGGGGGGCTGGGTCACAGATACGCAGTATTTT
CASSDPGGWVTDTQYF
>once|TRBJ1-5|TRBD1|TRBV9
TGTGCCAGCAGCCCAGGGGGCAGAAACAATCAGCCCCAGCATTTT
CASSPGGRNNQPQHF
>-|TRBJ2-7|-|TRBV24-1
TGTGCCACCAGTGACCTAGTTGGCGAGCAGTACTTC
CATSDLVGEQYF
>-|TRBJ1-5|-|TRBV18
TGTGCCAGCTCACCGCAGGGGAATCAGCCCCAGCATTTT
CASSPQGNQPQHF
>-|TRBJ1-2|-|TRBV2
TGTGCCAGCAGTCCGGGGGGCGGCTATGGCTACACCTTC
CASSPGGGYGYTF
>-|TRBJ2-2|TRBD1|TRBV7-9
TGTGCCAGCAGCTCTTCAGGGGGCTGGACCGGGGAGCTGTTTTTT
CASSSSGGWTGELFF
>-|TRBJ2-1|-|TRBV7-9
TGTGCCAGCAGCTTCTCCCATGAGCAGTTCTTC
CASSFSHEQFF
>-|TRBJ2-6|-|TRBV19
TGTGCCAGTAGTATCCGAGCTTCGAGCTCTGGGGCCAACGTCCTGACTTTC
CASSIRASSSGANVLTF